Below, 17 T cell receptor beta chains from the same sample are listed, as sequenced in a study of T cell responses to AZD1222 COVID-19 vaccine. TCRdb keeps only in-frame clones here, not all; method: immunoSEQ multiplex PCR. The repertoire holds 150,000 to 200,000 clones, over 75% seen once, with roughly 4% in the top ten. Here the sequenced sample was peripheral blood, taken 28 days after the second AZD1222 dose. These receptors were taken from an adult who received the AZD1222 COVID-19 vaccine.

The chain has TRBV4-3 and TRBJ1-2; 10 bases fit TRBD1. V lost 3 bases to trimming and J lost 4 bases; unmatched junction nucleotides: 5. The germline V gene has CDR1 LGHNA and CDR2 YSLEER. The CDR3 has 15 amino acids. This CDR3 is CASSHYGQGGYGYTF. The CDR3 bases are TGCGCCAGCAGCCATTACGGACAGGGGGGCTATGGCTACACCTTC.

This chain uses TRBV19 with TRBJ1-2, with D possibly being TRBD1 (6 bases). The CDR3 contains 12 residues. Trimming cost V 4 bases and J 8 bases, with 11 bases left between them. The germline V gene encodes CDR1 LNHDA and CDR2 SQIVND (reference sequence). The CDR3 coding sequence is TGTGCCAGTAGTAACACAGGGCACGGCTACACCTTC. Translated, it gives CASSNTGHGYTF.

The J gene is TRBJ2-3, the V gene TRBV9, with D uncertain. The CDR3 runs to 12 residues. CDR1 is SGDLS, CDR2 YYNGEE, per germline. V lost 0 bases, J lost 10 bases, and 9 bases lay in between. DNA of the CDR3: TGTGCCAGCAGCGTAGGCCCAGAGGCGCAGTATTTT. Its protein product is CASSVGPEAQYF. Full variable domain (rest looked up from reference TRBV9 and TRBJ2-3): DSGVTQTPKHLITATGQRVTLRCSPRSGDLSVYWYQQSLDQGLQFLIQYYNGEERAKGNILERFSAQQFPDLHSELNLSSLELGDSALYFCASSVGPEAQYFGPGTRLTVL.

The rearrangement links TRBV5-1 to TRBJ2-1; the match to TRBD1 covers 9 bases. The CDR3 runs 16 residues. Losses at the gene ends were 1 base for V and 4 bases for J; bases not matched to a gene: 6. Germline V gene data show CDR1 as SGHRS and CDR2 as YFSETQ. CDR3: CASSLWTGESYNEQFF. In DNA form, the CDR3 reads TGCGCCAGCAGCTTGTGGACAGGGGAGAGTTACAATGAGCAGTTCTTC. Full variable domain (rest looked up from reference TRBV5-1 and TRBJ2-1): KAGVTQTPRYLIKTRGQQVTLSCSPISGHRSVSWYQQTPGQGLQFLFEYFSETQRNKGNFPGRFSGRQFSNSRSEMNVSTLELGDSALYLCASSLWTGESYNEQFFGPGTRLTVL.

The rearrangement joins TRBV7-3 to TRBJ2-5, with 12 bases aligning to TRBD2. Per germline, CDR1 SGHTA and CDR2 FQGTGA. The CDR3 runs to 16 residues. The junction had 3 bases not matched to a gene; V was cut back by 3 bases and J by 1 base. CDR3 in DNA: TGTGCCAGCAGCTTGCGACTAGCGGGGGCCCAAGAGACCCAGTACTTC. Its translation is CASSLRLAGAQETQYF. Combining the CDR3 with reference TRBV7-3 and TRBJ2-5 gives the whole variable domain GAGVSQTPSNKVTEKGKYVELRCDPISGHTALYWYRQSLGQGPEFLIYFQGTGAADDSGLPNDRFFAVRPEGSVSTLKIQRTERGDSAVYLCASSLRLAGAQETQYFGPGTRLLVL.

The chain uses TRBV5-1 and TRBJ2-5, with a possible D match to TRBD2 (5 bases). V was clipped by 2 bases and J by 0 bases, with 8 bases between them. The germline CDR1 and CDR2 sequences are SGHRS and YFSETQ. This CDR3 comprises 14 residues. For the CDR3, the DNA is TGCGCCAGCAGCTTCAGAGCGGACCAAGAGACCCAGTACTTC. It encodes CASSFRADQETQYF.

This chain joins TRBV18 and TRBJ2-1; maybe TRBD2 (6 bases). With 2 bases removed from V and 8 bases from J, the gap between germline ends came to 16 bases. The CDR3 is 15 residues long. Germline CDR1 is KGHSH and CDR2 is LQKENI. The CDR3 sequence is CASSPGGVQGDEQFF. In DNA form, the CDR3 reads TGTGCCAGCTCACCAGGAGGGGTCCAAGGAGATGAGCAGTTCTTC.

In nucleotides, the CDR3 is TGTGCCAGCAGTTCACAGATTTACACTGAAGCTTTCTTT. Translated: CASSSQIYTEAFF. The chain joins TRBV5-6 to TRBJ1-1; D gene unclear. The germline V gene has CDR1 SGHDT and CDR2 YYEEEE. The CDR3 covers 13 residues. Trimming pared 5 bases from V and 3 bases from J, leaving 11 bases between.

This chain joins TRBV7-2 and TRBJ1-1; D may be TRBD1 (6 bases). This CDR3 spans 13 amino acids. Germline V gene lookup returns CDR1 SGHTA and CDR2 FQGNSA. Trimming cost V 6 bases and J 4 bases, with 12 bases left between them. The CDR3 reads CASRLQGATEAFF. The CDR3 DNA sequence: TGTGCCAGCAGGTTACAGGGAGCCACTGAAGCTTTCTTT.

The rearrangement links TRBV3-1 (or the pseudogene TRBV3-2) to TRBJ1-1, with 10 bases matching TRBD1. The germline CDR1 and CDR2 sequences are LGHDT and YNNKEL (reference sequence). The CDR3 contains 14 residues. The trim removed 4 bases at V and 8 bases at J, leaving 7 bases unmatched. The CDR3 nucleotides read TGTGCCAGCAGCCGATTGGGACAGGGGCCCGAAGCTTTCTTT. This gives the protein CASSRLGQGPEAFF.

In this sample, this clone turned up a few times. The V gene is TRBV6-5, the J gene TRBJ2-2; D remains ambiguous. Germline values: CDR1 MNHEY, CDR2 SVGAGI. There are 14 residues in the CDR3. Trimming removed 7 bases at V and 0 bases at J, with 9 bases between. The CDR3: CASIGLSNTGELFF. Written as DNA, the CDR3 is TGTGCCAGCATAGGTCTTTCGAACACCGGGGAGCTGTTTTTT.

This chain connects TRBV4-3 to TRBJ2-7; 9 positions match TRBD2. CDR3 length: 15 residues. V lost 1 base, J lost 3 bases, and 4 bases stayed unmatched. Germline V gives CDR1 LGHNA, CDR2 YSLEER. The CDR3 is CASSQGLAGNYEQYF. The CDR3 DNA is TGCGCCAGCAGCCAAGGGCTAGCGGGGAACTACGAGCAGTACTTC.

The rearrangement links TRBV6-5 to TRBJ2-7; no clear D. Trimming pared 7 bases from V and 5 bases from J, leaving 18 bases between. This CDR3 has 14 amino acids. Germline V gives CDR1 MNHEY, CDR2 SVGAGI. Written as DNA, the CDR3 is TGTGCCAGCACCCTAGGAGCGTTTTTGGACGAGCAGTACTTC. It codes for CASTLGAFLDEQYF.

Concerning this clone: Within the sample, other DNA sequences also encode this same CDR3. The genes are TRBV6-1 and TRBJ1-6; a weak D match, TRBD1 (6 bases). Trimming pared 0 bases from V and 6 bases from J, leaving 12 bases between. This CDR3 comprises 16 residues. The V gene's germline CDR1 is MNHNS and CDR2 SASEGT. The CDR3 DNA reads TGTGCCAGCAGTGAAGCAGGGGGGAGGAGTAATTCACCCCTCCACTTT. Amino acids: CASSEAGGRSNSPLHF.

CDR3 in DNA: TGTGCCAGCACACTGGGGGGAGCCGCTTTCTTT. Its translation: CASTLGGAAFF. The rearrangement uses TRBV12-3 or TRBV12-4 and TRBJ1-1; D possibly corresponds to TRBD1 (5 bases). V dropped 7 bases and J dropped 11 bases, with 14 bases sitting between them. The CDR3 spans 11 residues.

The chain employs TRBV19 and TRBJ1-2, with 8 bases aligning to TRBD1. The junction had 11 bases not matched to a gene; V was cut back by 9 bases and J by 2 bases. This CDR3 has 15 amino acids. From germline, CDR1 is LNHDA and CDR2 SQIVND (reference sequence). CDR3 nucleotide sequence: TGTGCCAGCATCCTGCCGGGACAGGAGAACTATGGCTACACCTTC. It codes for CASILPGQENYGYTF.

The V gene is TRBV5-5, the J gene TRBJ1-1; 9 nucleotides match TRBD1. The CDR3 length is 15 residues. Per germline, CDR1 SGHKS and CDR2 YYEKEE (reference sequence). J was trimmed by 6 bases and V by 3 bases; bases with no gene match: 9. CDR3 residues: CASSWTDRGGPEAFF. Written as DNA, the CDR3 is TGTGCCAGCAGCTGGACGGACAGGGGAGGACCTGAAGCTTTCTTT.